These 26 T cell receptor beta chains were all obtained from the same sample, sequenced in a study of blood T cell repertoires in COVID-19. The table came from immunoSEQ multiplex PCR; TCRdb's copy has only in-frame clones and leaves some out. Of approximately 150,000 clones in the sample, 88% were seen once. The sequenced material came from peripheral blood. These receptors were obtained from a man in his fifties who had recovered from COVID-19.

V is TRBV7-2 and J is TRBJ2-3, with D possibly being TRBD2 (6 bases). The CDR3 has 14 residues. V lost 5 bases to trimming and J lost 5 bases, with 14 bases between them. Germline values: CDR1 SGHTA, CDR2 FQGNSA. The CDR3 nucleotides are TGTGCCAGCAGCGCCAGACTAGGGAAAGATACGCAGTATTTT. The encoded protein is CASSARLGKDTQYF.

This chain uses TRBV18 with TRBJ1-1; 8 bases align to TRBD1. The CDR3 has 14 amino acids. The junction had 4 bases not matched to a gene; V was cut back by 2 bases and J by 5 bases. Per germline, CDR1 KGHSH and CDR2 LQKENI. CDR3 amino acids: CASSPIRGQTEAFF. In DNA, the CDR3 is TGTGCCAGCTCACCAATCAGGGGGCAAACTGAAGCTTTCTTT.

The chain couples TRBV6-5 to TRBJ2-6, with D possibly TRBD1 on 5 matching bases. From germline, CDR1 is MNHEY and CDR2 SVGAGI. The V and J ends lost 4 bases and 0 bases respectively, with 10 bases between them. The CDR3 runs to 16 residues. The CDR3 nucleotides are TGTGCCAGCAGTTTTTCCCAGGGCTCTGGGGCCAACGTCCTGACTTTC. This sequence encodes CASSFSQGSGANVLTF.

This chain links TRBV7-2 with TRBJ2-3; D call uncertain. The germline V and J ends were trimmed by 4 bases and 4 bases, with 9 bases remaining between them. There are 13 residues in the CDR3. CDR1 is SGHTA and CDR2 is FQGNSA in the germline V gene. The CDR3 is CASSSSGADTQYF. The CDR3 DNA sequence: TGTGCCAGCAGCTCTTCCGGTGCAGATACGCAGTATTTT. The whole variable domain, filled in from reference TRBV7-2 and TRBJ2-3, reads GAGVSQSPSNKVTEKGKDVELRCDPISGHTALYWYRQSLGQGLEFLIYFQGNSAPDKSGLPSDRFSAERTGGSVSTLTIQRTQQEDSAVYLCASSSSGADTQYFGPGTRLTVL.

The CDR3 DNA follows: TGTGCCTGGAGCCTCGGGCGGGAGAGCACCGGGGAGCTGTTTTTT. Translating it yields CAWSLGRESTGELFF. The V call is TRBV30, the J call TRBJ2-2; 7 bases fit TRBD2. CDR1 and CDR2 from the germline V gene are GTSNPN and SVGIG (reference sequence). V trimming: 3 bases; J trimming: 4 bases; junction bases outside the gene matches: 8. The CDR3 spans 15 residues.

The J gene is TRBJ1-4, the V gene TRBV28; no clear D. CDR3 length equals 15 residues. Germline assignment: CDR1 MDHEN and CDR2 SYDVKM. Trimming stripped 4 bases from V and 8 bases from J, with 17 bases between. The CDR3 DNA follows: TGTGCCAGCAGTTGGGATCGACGGACTGGGGAAAAACTGTTTTTT. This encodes CASSWDRRTGEKLFF. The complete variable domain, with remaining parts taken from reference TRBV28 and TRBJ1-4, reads DVKVTQSSRYLVKRTGEKVFLECVQDMDHENMFWYRQDPGLGLRLIYFSYDVKMKEKGDIPEGYSVSREKKERFSLILESASTNQTSMYLCASSWDRRTGEKLFFGSGTQLSVL.

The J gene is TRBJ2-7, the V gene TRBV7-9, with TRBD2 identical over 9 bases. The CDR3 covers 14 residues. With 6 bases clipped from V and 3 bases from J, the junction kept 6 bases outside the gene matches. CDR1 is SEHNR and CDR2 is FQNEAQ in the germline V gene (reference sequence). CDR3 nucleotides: TGTGCCAGCAGTTCAAGCGGGAGGAGCTACGAGCAGTACTTC. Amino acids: CASSSSGRSYEQYF.

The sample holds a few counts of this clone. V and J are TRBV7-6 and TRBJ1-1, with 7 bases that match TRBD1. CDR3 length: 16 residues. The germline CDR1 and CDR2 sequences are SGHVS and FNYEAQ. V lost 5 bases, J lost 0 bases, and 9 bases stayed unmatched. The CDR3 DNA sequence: TGTGCCAGCAGCGCCCAGACAGGGTCCATGAACACTGAAGCTTTCTTT. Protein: CASSAQTGSMNTEAFF. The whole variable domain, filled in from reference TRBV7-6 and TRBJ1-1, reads GAGVSQSPRYKVTKRGQDVALRCDPISGHVSLYWYRQALGQGPEFLTYFNYEAQQDKSGLPNDRFSAERPEGSISTLTIQRTEQRDSAMYRCASSAQTGSMNTEAFFGQGTRLTVV.

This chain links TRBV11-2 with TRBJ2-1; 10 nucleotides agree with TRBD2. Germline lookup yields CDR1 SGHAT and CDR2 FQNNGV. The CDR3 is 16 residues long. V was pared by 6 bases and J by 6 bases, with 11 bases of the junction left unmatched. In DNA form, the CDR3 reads TGTGCCAGCAGTCCTCTAAGCGGGAGGGATTCCAATGAGCAGTTCTTC. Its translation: CASSPLSGRDSNEQFF.

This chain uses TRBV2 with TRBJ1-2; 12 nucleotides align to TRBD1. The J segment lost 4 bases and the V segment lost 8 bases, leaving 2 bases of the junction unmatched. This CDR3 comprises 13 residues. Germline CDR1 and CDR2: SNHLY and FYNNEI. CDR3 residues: CASPGQGAYGYTF. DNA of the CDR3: TGTGCCAGCCCGGGACAGGGGGCCTATGGCTACACCTTC. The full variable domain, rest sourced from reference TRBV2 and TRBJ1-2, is EPEVTQTPSHQVTQMGQEVILRCVPISNHLYFYWYRQILGQKVEFLVSFYNNEISEKSEIFDDQFSVERPDGSNFTLKIRSTKLEDSAMYFCASPGQGAYGYTFGSGTRLTVV.

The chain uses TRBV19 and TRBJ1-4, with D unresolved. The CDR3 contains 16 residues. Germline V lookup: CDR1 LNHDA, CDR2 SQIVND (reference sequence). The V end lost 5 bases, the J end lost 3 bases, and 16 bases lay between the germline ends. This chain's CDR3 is CASSVIRVSSNEKLFF. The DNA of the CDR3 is TGTGCCAGTAGTGTCATCCGGGTTTCCTCTAATGAAAAACTGTTTTTT.

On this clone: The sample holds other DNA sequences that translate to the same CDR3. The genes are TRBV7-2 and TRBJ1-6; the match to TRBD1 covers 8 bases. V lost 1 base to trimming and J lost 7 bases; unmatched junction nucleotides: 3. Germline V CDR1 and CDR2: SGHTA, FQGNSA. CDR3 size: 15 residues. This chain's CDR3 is CASSLGTGTNSPLHF. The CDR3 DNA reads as TGTGCCAGCAGCTTAGGGACAGGGACGAATTCACCCCTCCACTTT. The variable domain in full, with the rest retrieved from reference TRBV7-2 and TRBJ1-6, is GAGVSQSPSNKVTEKGKDVELRCDPISGHTALYWYRQSLGQGLEFLIYFQGNSAPDKSGLPSDRFSAERTGGSVSTLTIQRTQQEDSAVYLCASSLGTGTNSPLHFGNGTRLTVT.

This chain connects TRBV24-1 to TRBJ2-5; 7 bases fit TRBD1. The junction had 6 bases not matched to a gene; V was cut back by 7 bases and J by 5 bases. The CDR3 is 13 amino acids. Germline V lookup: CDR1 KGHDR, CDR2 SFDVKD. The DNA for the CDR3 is TGTGCCACCAGCGCGACAGGGTTGGAGACCCAGTACTTC. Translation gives CATSATGLETQYF.

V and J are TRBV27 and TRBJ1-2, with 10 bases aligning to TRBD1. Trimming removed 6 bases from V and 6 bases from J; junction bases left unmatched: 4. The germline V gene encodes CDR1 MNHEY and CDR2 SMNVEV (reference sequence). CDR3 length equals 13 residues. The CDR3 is CASRIGQGDGYTF. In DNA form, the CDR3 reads TGTGCCAGCAGGATCGGACAGGGGGATGGCTACACCTTC.

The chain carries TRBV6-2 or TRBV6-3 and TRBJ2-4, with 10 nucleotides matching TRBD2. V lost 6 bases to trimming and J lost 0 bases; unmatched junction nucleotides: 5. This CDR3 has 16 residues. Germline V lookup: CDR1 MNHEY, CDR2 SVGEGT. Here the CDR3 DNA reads TGTGCCAGCAGCCGACTAGCGGGTTTAGCCAAAAACATTCAGTACTTC. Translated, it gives CASSRLAGLAKNIQYF.

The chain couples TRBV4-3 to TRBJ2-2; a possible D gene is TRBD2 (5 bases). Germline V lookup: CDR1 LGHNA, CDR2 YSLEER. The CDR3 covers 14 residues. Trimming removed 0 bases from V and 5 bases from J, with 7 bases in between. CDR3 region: CASSQESGTGELFF. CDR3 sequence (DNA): TGCGCCAGCAGCCAAGAGAGCGGAACCGGGGAGCTGTTTTTT.

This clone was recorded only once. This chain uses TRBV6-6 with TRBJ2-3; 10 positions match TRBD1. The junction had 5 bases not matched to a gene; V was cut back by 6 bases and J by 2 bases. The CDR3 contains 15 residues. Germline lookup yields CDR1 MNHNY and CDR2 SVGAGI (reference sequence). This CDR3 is CASSWGQGFTDTQYF. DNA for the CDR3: TGTGCCAGCAGCTGGGGACAGGGGTTCACAGATACGCAGTATTTT.

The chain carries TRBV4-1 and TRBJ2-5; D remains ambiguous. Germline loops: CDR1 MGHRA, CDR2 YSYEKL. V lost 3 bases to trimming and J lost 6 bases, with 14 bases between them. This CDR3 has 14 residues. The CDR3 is CASSHPEVIQTQYF. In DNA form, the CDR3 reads TGCGCCAGCAGCCACCCCGAGGTGATACAGACCCAGTACTTC.

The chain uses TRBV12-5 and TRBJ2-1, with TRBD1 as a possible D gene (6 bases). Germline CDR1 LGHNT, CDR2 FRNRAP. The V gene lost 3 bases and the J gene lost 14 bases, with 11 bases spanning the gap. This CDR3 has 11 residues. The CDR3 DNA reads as TGTGCTAGTGGTTTCAGGGACACTAAGTTCTTC. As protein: CASGFRDTKFF.

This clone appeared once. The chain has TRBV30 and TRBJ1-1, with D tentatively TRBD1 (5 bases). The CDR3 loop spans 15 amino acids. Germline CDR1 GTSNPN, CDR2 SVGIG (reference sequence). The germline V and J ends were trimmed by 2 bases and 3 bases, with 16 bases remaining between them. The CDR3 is CAWSRRDGWDTEAFF. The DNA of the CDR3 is TGTGCCTGGAGTCGGAGGGACGGCTGGGACACTGAAGCTTTCTTT.

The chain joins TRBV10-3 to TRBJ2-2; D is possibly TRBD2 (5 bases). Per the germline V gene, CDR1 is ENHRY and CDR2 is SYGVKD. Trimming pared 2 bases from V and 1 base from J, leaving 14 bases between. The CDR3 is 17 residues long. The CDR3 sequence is CAISEPTYGKNTGELFF. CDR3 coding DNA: TGTGCCATCAGTGAGCCGACTTACGGGAAGAACACCGGGGAGCTGTTTTTT.

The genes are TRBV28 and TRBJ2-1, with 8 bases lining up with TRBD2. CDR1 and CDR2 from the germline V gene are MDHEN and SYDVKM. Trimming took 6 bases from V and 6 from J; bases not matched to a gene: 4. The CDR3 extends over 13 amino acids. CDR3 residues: CASSPGGRNEQFF. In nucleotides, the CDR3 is TGTGCCAGCAGCCCGGGGGGGCGCAATGAGCAGTTCTTC.

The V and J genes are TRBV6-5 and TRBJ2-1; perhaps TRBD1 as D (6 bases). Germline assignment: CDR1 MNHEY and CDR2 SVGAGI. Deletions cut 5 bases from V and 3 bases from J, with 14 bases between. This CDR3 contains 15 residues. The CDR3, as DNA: TGTGCCAGCAGTCCCAAGGGGGTTATCTACAATGAGCAGTTCTTC. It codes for CASSPKGVIYNEQFF.

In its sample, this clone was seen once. CDR3 nucleotides: TGTGCCAGCCTTAAGTTTTCAGGGAACACTGAAGCTTTCTTT. Protein: CASLKFSGNTEAFF. The chain combines TRBV27 with TRBJ1-1; D gene ambiguous. Between the trimmed V and J ends, which lost 8 bases and 1 base, there was a span of 14 bases. Per the germline V gene, CDR1 is MNHEY and CDR2 is SMNVEV (reference sequence). CDR3 length equals 14 residues.

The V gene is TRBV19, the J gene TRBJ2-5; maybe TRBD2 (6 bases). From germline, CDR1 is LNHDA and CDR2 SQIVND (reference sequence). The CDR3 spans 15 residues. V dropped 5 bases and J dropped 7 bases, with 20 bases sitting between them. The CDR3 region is CASSLEGGLLGTQYF. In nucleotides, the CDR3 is TGTGCCAGTAGTCTCGAAGGAGGGCTGCTCGGGACCCAGTACTTC.

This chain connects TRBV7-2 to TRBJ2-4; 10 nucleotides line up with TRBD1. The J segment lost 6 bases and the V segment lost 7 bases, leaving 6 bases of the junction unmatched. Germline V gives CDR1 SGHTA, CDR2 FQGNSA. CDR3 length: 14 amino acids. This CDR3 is CASNAGQGTNIQYF. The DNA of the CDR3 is TGTGCCAGCAACGCGGGACAGGGGACAAACATTCAGTACTTC.